Following are 10 T cell receptor beta chains from one sample sequenced in a study of shared clonotypes between healthy human individuals (dated by TCRdb to 2018 to 2021). Receptors were amplified or captured by the immunoSEQ multiplex PCR assay. TCRdb limited this immuneACCESS table to in-frame rearrangements with V and J called. A share of clones is missing; checked studies link under half to unresolved V genes, and the rest is unexplained. This sample comprises fewer than 600,000 clones, about 85% of them detected only once. About 13% of the sample lies in the top ten. Sequenced sample: PBMCs. These receptors came from a woman aged 35 to 49 in good health. Some clones in this sample may be carry-over from other donors' samples.

The chain carries TRBV4-3 and TRBJ2-1; D perhaps matches TRBD1 (5 bases). Germline V gives CDR1 LGHNA, CDR2 YSLEER. The V end was cut by 0 bases, the J end by 6 bases, with 12 bases between. CDR3 size: 15 residues. The CDR3 region has the DNA TGCGCCAGCAGCCAAGAATTAGGGGTGGTCAATGAGCAGTTCTTC. Its translation is CASSQELGVVNEQFF.

The chain uses TRBV27 and TRBJ1-1; weak D call: TRBD1 (6 bases). CDR1 is MNHEY, CDR2 SMNVEV, per germline (reference sequence). V shed 4 bases and J shed 5 bases, with 14 bases lying between them. The CDR3 runs 14 residues. The CDR3 DNA reads TGTGCCAGCAGTTCGACAGGAGGGAGGACTGAAGCTTTCTTT. It translates to CASSSTGGRTEAFF.

The V call is TRBV28, the J call TRBJ1-2; 8 bases agree with TRBD1. The CDR3 has 13 residues. Germline loops: CDR1 MDHEN, CDR2 SYDVKM. V shed 2 bases and J 6 bases; nucleotides not matched to a gene: 2. The CDR3 DNA follows: TGTGCCAGCAGTTTACAGGGGGCTCATGGCTACACCTTC. Its protein is CASSLQGAHGYTF.

The rearrangement links TRBV2 to TRBJ2-3; D unclear. CDR1 is SNHLY, CDR2 FYNNEI, per germline. The CDR3 loop spans 11 amino acids. Trimming removed 11 bases from V and 4 bases from J, with 10 bases in between. The CDR3 loop is CAGGLADTQYF. Here the CDR3 DNA reads TGTGCCGGTGGTTTGGCAGATACGCAGTATTTT.

The V gene is TRBV7-3, the J gene TRBJ2-7, with D tentatively TRBD1 or TRBD2 (5 bases each). The germline CDR1 and CDR2 sequences are SGHTA and FQGTGA. The CDR3 covers 15 residues. With 5 bases removed from V and 5 bases from J, the gap between germline ends came to 19 bases. The CDR3 loop is CASSPRGAAWDEQYF. CDR3 coding DNA: TGTGCCAGCAGCCCGCGAGGGGCCGCATGGGACGAGCAGTACTTC.

This chain connects TRBV10-1 to TRBJ1-2; TRBD1 matches at 8 bases. The germline V gene has CDR1 WNHNN and CDR2 SYGVQD (reference sequence). This CDR3 is 16 amino acids long. The junction had 9 bases not matched to a gene; V was cut back by 2 bases and J by 4 bases. CDR3 sequence reads: CASSEPDRGWGYGYTF. In DNA, the CDR3 is TGCGCCAGCAGTGAGCCTGACAGGGGTTGGGGCTATGGCTACACCTTC.

This sequence joins TRBV10-2 and TRBJ1-5; possibly TRBD1 for D (6 bases). The CDR3 has 15 amino acids. With 7 bases removed from V and 5 bases from J, the gap between germline ends came to 18 bases. Germline CDR1 WSHSY, CDR2 SAAADI. CDR3 DNA sequence: TGCGCCAGCAAGCCCTCGGGGGGCCTGGATCAGCCCCAGCATTTT. It translates to CASKPSGGLDQPQHF.

The chain recombines TRBV13 with TRBJ2-1, with D possibly TRBD2 on 5 matching bases. Deletions cut 1 base from V and 10 bases from J, with 11 bases between. Germline assignment: CDR1 PRHDT and CDR2 FYEKMQ (reference sequence). The CDR3 is made up of 13 amino acids. CDR3 sequence: CASSLEASGEQFF. The CDR3 region has the DNA TGTGCCAGCAGCTTAGAAGCCAGCGGCGAGCAGTTCTTC.

This chain joins TRBV2 and TRBJ2-3; TRBD2 aligns across 10 bases. Germline V gene data show CDR1 as SNHLY and CDR2 as FYNNEI. The V gene end was trimmed by 5 bases and the J gene end by 7 bases; junction bases not matched to a gene: 6. This CDR3 spans 14 amino acids. Here the CDR3 DNA reads TGTGCCAGCAGTCCCCTAGCGGGAGCGTATACGCAGTATTTT. Its translation is CASSPLAGAYTQYF.

Only a few counts were recorded for this clone. CDR3 loop: CASILGRASSTDTQYF. CDR3 coding DNA: TGCGCCAGCATCCTGGGTAGGGCGTCTAGCACAGATACGCAGTATTTT. The chain employs TRBV5-1 and TRBJ2-3; D is unclear. The CDR3 is 16 amino acids. Looked up from germline, CDR1 is SGHRS and CDR2 is YFSETQ. The germline V and J ends were trimmed by 6 bases and 0 bases, with 17 bases remaining between them.